A few counts support the clone carrying this T cell receptor (beta chain). This specimen belongs to a study of patients and donors after allogeneic stem cell transplantation. V lost 3 bases and J lost 7, with 16 bases in between. The CDR3 contains 14 residues. Per the germline V gene, CDR1 is SGHRS and CDR2 is YFSETQ. TCRdb called the RT-PCR reads again in MiXCR, with one record for every CDR3 protein. Here the sample spans about 72,000 distinct CDR3 sequences, about a quarter being singletons. The TCR sequence derives from a human donor who was either an allogeneic HSCT recipient or a stem cell or donor lymphocyte infusion donor (not recorded which). It is not recorded whose cells these are; they may come from a transplant donor. Sequencing was done on a sample of blood, either unsorted or a sorted T cell fraction (not recorded which). The gene calls are TRBV5-1 and TRBJ1-1; tentative D call: TRBD1 (5 bases). CDR3 in DNA: TGCGCCAGCAGCTCCTTGCTAGGGGCGGTTGAAGCTTTCTTT. Translation: CASSSLLGAVEAFF. The full variable domain, rest sourced from reference TRBV5-1 and TRBJ1-1, is KAGVTQTPRYLIKTRGQQVTLSCSPISGHRSVSWYQQTPGQGLQFLFEYFSETQRNKGNFPGRFSGRQFSNSRSEMNVSTLELGDSALYLCASSSLLGAVEAFFGQGTRLTVV.